This TCR beta chain is drawn from a study of blood T cell repertoires in COVID-19 (dated by TCRdb to the early 2020s). Looking at the study overall: Collaborator samples came from the United States, Italy and Spain and covered acute and convalescent phases of COVID-19. The material from the prospective study consisted of cDNA or gDNA derived from T cells, B-cell-depleted T cells, or PBMCs. The dataset comprised deeply sampled blood TCRbeta repertoires from subjects exposed to, actively infected with, or recovered from COVID-19. A freely available public database, intended as a resource for researchers studying the immune response to SARS-CoV-2, is where the repertoires were released. The samples were drawn from the first 160 participants of the ongoing ImmuneRACE study and from about 1,200 subjects provided by 6 global collaborators. The sample metadata nearly always contained a de-identified subject ID, COVID-19 status, age in years and sex. Where available, HLA class I and class II types were taken from metadata supplied by the sample provider and were not determined by assay-based typing.

TCRbeta CDR3 regions were amplified from genomic DNA using the immunoSEQ Assay, a bias-controlled multiplex PCR. As for the original processing: The number of nucleated cells in each sample was estimated from the amplification of reference gene primers within the assay. To quantify the absolute abundance of each unique TCRbeta CDR3 rearrangement, sequence reads were collapsed and filtered. For each sample, productive Simpson clonality was calculated by taking the square root of Simpson's diversity index across productive rearrangements. TCRdb carries this immuneACCESS record with in-frame sequences only. Its versions omit some clonotypes, under half of them owing to an unresolved V gene in the studies checked, with the rest unexplained. D and trimming come from the DNA, and the V and J calls and clone size come from that table. The sample includes about 200,000 clones, with 84% observed a single time. The ten largest clones represent roughly 7.8% of the sample.

One collaborating source in Seattle enrolled patients while the patients were actively infected and followed the patients over time throughout the course of disease. Collaborating institutions collected whole blood in K2EDTA tubes following their own protocols. For TCRbeta analysis, collaborators shipped samples in one of three forms: frozen whole blood, isolated PBMCs, or DNA extracted from either of those sample types. Findings and caveats that apply to the study as a whole: Clinical and demographic metadata were provided uncurated, with the amount varying by source and participant.

Worth noting for this clone: The target of this receptor is not known. Nothing much larger sits one base from this clone, and base qualities are not available.

After removal of 4 bases from V and 2 bases from J, the junction retains 13 bases not matched to a gene. Taken from cysteine to phenylalanine, the CDR3 has 17 residues. Only CDR3 DNA is held: 51 bases, read in frame from base 1. Reading the germline V gene (reference sequence) gives CDR1 SGHKS and CDR2 YYEKEE. Source material: peripheral blood. This TCR derives from an elderly woman with COVID-19, enrolled during active disease. Recombination linked TRBV5-5 to TRBJ2-3; TRBD1 aligns with 7 central bases. Here the CDR3 is given as CASSPFFRGGNTDTQYF. The DNA reads TGTGCCAGCAGCCCTTTTTTTAGAGGGGGCAACACAGATACGCAGTATTTT.